The 30 T cell receptor beta chains presented below share a single source sample, sequenced in a study of memory CD8 T cells in hepatitis C reinfection. Sample time point: pre-reinfection, 55 to 20 weeks before reinfection detection. No in vitro expansion preceded TCR sequencing of the sorted cells. Method: immunoSEQ multiplex PCR; TCRdb's copy keeps in-frame clones and lacks some. This table holds about 50,000 clones, around 92% found once. The sequenced material came from naive CD8+ T cells sorted from blood. The receptors stem from a man aged 18 to 30 with hepatitis C virus infection.

The rearrangement links TRBV27 to TRBJ1-2, with 7 bases that match TRBD1. The CDR3 extends over 15 amino acids. Germline trimming cut 2 bases from V and 2 bases from J; bases unmatched to any gene: 5. The germline V gene encodes CDR1 MNHEY and CDR2 SMNVEV (reference sequence). CDR3 region: CASSLTPTGNYGYTF. The CDR3, as DNA: TGTGCCAGCAGTTTAACCCCGACAGGGAACTATGGCTACACCTTC.

This chain joins TRBV5-1 and TRBJ1-1; 8 nucleotides match TRBD1. V gave up 4 bases and J gave up 7 bases; unmatched junction bases: 9. Germline V CDR1 and CDR2: SGHRS, YFSETQ. The CDR3 contains 14 residues. CDR3 amino acids: CASSPYGQGNEAFF. The CDR3 region has the DNA TGCGCCAGCAGCCCTTACGGACAGGGTAATGAAGCTTTCTTT.

The V call is TRBV4-1, the J call TRBJ2-7, with 14 bases that match TRBD2. Losses at the gene ends were 4 bases for V and 6 bases for J; bases not matched to a gene: 5. Germline CDR1 is MGHRA and CDR2 is YSYEKL. The CDR3 consists of 15 residues. The CDR3 coding sequence is TGCGCCAGCAGCCTTGGACTAGCGGGAGGATTCGAGCAGTACTTC. Protein sequence: CASSLGLAGGFEQYF.

This chain connects TRBV5-1 to TRBJ2-7; 7 bases are shared with TRBD2. Germline CDR1 is SGHRS and CDR2 is YFSETQ. The CDR3 runs 15 residues. Trimming removed 4 bases from V and 5 bases from J; junction bases left unmatched: 12. The CDR3 here is CASSDRTGGRHEQYF. The CDR3 coding sequence is TGCGCCAGCAGCGATCGGACGGGGGGAAGGCACGAGCAGTACTTC.

The chain couples TRBV7-2 to TRBJ2-3, with 8 bases identical to TRBD2. The J segment lost 1 base and the V segment lost 7 bases, leaving 4 bases of the junction unmatched. The germline gives CDR1 SGHTA, CDR2 FQGNSA. This CDR3 comprises 14 residues. In nucleotides, the CDR3 is TGTGCCAGCATGAGCGGGGGTGGCACAGATACGCAGTATTTT. It codes for CASMSGGGTDTQYF.

This rearrangement joins TRBV28 to TRBJ2-5, with TRBD1 matching over 7 bases. V was clipped by 5 bases and J by 5 bases; unmatched bases: 11. CDR1 and CDR2 from the germline V gene are MDHEN and SYDVKM. This CDR3 has 15 amino acids. CDR3 loop: CASSPRGQGRETQYF. The CDR3 DNA reads as TGTGCCAGCAGTCCAAGGGGGCAGGGTCGCGAGACCCAGTACTTC.

The V gene is TRBV28, the J gene TRBJ1-1, with 10 bases fitting TRBD1. The J segment lost 4 bases and the V segment lost 8 bases, leaving 7 bases of the junction unmatched. Per the germline V gene, CDR1 is MDHEN and CDR2 is SYDVKM. CDR3 length equals 14 residues. The CDR3 spells CASYSGTGATEAFF. The CDR3 DNA reads TGTGCCAGCTATTCGGGGACAGGGGCCACTGAAGCTTTCTTT.

This clone was detected once. This rearrangement joins TRBV19 to TRBJ2-7, with D perhaps TRBD1 (6 bases). This CDR3 has 15 residues. The V end lost 0 bases, the J end lost 3 bases, and 12 bases lay between the germline ends. Germline values: CDR1 LNHDA, CDR2 SQIVND (reference sequence). The CDR3 sequence is CASSIDDTGFYEQYF. The CDR3 DNA sequence: TGTGCCAGTAGTATAGACGATACAGGGTTCTACGAGCAGTACTTC. Together with reference TRBV19 and TRBJ2-7, the CDR3 gives the full variable domain: DGGITQSPKYLFRKEGQNVTLSCEQNLNHDAMYWYRQDPGQGLRLIYYSQIVNDFQKGDIAEGYSVSREKKESFPLTVTSAQKNPTAFYLCASSIDDTGFYEQYFGPGTRLTVT.

The genes are TRBV11-3 and TRBJ1-3; D ambiguous. Germline V gives CDR1 SGHNT, CDR2 YENEEA. Trimming left V 1 base short and J 0 bases short, with 10 bases between. The CDR3 is 16 amino acids. As DNA, the CDR3 is TGTGCCAGCAGCTTAGTCTTGGGCAGCTCTGGAAACACCATATATTTT. Its protein product is CASSLVLGSSGNTIYF.

The V and J genes are TRBV6-1 and TRBJ2-7; D unresolved. Germline V gene sequence: CDR1 MNHNS, CDR2 SASEGT. CDR3 size: 14 residues. Trimming removed 1 base at V and 3 bases at J, with 10 bases between. Written as DNA, the CDR3 is TGTGCCAGCAGTGAAGGAGGCTACCTCTACGAGCAGTACTTC. This sequence encodes CASSEGGYLYEQYF.

V and J are TRBV13 and TRBJ2-1; 9 bases match TRBD2. Germline V CDR1 and CDR2: PRHDT, FYEKMQ (reference sequence). V was pared by 1 base and J by 13 bases, with 14 bases of the junction left unmatched. The CDR3 has 16 amino acids. CDR3 nucleotides: TGTGCCAGCAGCTTAGAAGGTGTAGCGGGAGAAGAGACCCAGTTCTTC. Residues: CASSLEGVAGEETQFF.

The CDR3 bases are TGTGCCAGCAGCCACCCATTCGTCTACGAGCAGTACTTC. This translates into CASSHPFVYEQYF. The chain combines TRBV11-2 with TRBJ2-5; no clear D. The assigned J gene may be wrong: the sequence end matches TRBJ2-7 better. CDR3 size: 13 residues. In germline, CDR1 is SGHAT, CDR2 FQNNGV.

The table lists this clone with a few counts. The V gene is TRBV6-1, the J gene TRBJ1-5, with D uncertain. Trimming left V 2 bases short and J 5 bases short, with 10 bases between. This CDR3 region has 14 residues. Germline CDR1 reads MNHNS; CDR2 reads SASEGT. The CDR3, as DNA: TGTGCCAGCAGTGAAAACTCTCCTCATCAGCCCCAGCATTTT. Its protein is CASSENSPHQPQHF.

V gene TRBV9 combines with J gene TRBJ2-3; 7 bases fit TRBD2. The germline gives CDR1 SGDLS, CDR2 YYNGEE. The CDR3 is made up of 15 amino acids. J was trimmed by 4 bases and V by 2 bases; bases with no gene match: 7. The CDR3 here is CASSVGGVGSDTQYF. The CDR3 bases are TGTGCCAGCAGCGTTGGGGGGGTTGGGTCAGATACGCAGTATTTT.

The chain is built from TRBV10-2 and TRBJ2-7, with 10 bases identical to TRBD2. Trimming at V came to 5 bases and at J to 3 bases, leaving 7 bases not matched to a gene. CDR3 size: 15 residues. Looked up from germline, CDR1 is WSHSY and CDR2 is SAAADI. CDR3 coding DNA: TGCGCCAGCAGTCCCAGCGGGGGGGCCTTCTACGAGCAGTACGTC. Translated: CASSPSGGAFYEQYV.

The CDR3 DNA reads TGTGCCAGCAGCTTAGCGCCAGCGGGAGACTACGAGCAGTACTTC. Translated, it gives CASSLAPAGDYEQYF. V usage is TRBV7-6 and J usage is TRBJ2-7, with 8 bases that match TRBD2. The CDR3 consists of 15 residues. Germline V gene data show CDR1 as SGHVS and CDR2 as FNYEAQ. Germline trimming cut 0 bases from V and 3 bases from J; bases unmatched to any gene: 4.

The V gene is TRBV27, the J gene TRBJ2-3, with D possibly being TRBD2 (6 bases). The V gene lost 5 bases and the J gene lost 2 bases, with 14 bases spanning the gap. The CDR3 is made up of 15 amino acids. Germline lookup yields CDR1 MNHEY and CDR2 SMNVEV (reference sequence). The CDR3 spells CASSPAGISTDTQYF. For the CDR3, the DNA is TGTGCCAGCAGTCCCGCGGGGATCTCCACAGATACGCAGTATTTT.

The rearrangement joins TRBV7-8 to TRBJ2-1; 7 positions match TRBD2. Per germline, CDR1 SGHVS and CDR2 FQNEAQ. V lost 5 bases to trimming and J lost 8 bases; unmatched junction nucleotides: 9. The CDR3 has 14 amino acids. The CDR3 DNA sequence: TGTGCCAGCAGCCTCCTGGGGAGCGGGGATGAGCAGTTCTTC. Its translation: CASSLLGSGDEQFF. The variable domain in full, completed from reference TRBV7-8 and TRBJ2-1, reads GAGVSQSPRYKVAKRGQDVALRCDPISGHVSLFWYQQALGQGPEFLTYFQNEAQLDKSGLPSDRFFAERPEGSVSTLKIQRTQQEDSAVYLCASSLLGSGDEQFFGPGTRLTVL.

The V gene is TRBV5-4, the J gene TRBJ2-7; D possibly corresponds to TRBD2 (6 bases). V dropped 4 bases and J dropped 5 bases, with 10 bases sitting between them. This CDR3 comprises 12 residues. Germline loops: CDR1 SGHNT, CDR2 YYREEE (reference sequence). The CDR3 is CASSPSGHEQYF. The CDR3, as DNA: TGTGCCAGCAGCCCGAGCGGGCACGAGCAGTACTTC.

V and J are TRBV7-6 and TRBJ1-2, with a possible D match to TRBD1 (6 bases). CDR1 is SGHVS, CDR2 FNYEAQ, per germline. V shed 6 bases and J shed 4 bases, with 12 bases lying between them. The CDR3 is 13 amino acids. As DNA, the CDR3 is TGTGCCAGCAGGCCAGGGGATGGCTATGGCTACACCTTC. Encoded protein: CASRPGDGYGYTF.

This clone showed up just a few times. The chain employs TRBV6-1 and TRBJ1-1; no clear D. V gave up 4 bases and J gave up 8 bases, with 14 bases separating them. The CDR3 runs 13 residues. Germline CDR1 is MNHNS and CDR2 is SASEGT. CDR3 sequence reads: CASSVSLALEAFF. The CDR3 nucleotides read TGTGCCAGCAGTGTCTCCCTGGCTCTCGAAGCTTTCTTT.

V gene TRBV4-1 combines with J gene TRBJ2-5; the D gene is possibly TRBD1 (6 bases). Trimming shortened V by 4 bases and J by 2 bases, and 11 bases separated the two germline ends. Germline CDR1 reads MGHRA; CDR2 reads YSYEKL. The CDR3 has 14 amino acids. The CDR3 nucleotides are TGCGCCAGCAGCCGAATAGGACAGCAAGAGACCCAGTACTTC. Amino acid sequence: CASSRIGQQETQYF.

This clone appeared once. The J gene is TRBJ2-2, the V gene TRBV30, with a possible D match to TRBD1 (6 bases). The CDR3 is 13 amino acids. CDR1 GTSNPN and CDR2 SVGIG come from the germline V gene (reference sequence). V was pared by 2 bases and J by 6 bases, with 10 bases between. CDR3 bases: TGTGCCTGGAGTCTCACAGGGTCCGGGGAGCTGTTTTTT. Residues: CAWSLTGSGELFF.

This sequence joins TRBV10-3 and TRBJ2-1; 8 nucleotides agree with TRBD2. Germline CDR1 is ENHRY and CDR2 is SYGVKD. After removal of 2 bases from V and 0 bases from J, the junction contained 0 bases not matched to a gene. The CDR3 loop spans 15 amino acids. The CDR3, as DNA: TGTGCCATCAGTGAGAGCGGGAGCTCCTACAATGAGCAGTTCTTC. Protein: CAISESGSSYNEQFF.

This chain connects TRBV6-1 to TRBJ2-1; 12 bases are a match to TRBD2. V was pared by 2 bases and J by 8 bases, with 10 bases of the junction left unmatched. Germline-derived CDR1 and CDR2 are MNHNS and SASEGT. The CDR3 loop spans 17 amino acids. CDR3 bases: TGTGCCAGCAGTGAATCCTCACTAGCGGGAGGTGGTGATGAGCAGTTCTTC. This codes for CASSESSLAGGGDEQFF.

The chain links TRBV30 to TRBJ2-2, with D tentatively TRBD1 (6 bases). The CDR3 length is 15 residues. V lost 0 bases to trimming and J lost 3 bases, with 11 bases between them. Germline V lookup: CDR1 GTSNPN, CDR2 SVGIG (reference sequence). This CDR3 reads CAWSVNRDYTGELFF. The CDR3, as DNA: TGTGCCTGGAGTGTGAACAGGGATTACACCGGGGAGCTGTTTTTT. The variable domain in full, completed from reference TRBV30 and TRBJ2-2, reads SQTIHQWPATLVQPVGSPLSLECTVEGTSNPNLYWYRQAAGRGLQLLFYSVGIGQISSEVPQNLSASRPQDRQFILSSKKLLLSDSGFYLCAWSVNRDYTGELFFGEGSRLTVL.

The chain carries TRBV6-6 and TRBJ2-1, with a possible D match to TRBD2 (6 bases). Trimming cost V 5 bases and J 5 bases, with 16 bases left between them. Germline CDR1 reads MNHNY; CDR2 reads SVGAGI (reference sequence). The CDR3 contains 15 residues. CDR3 DNA sequence: TGTGCCAGCAGTCTAGATTGGAGGGGAAACAATGAGCAGTTCTTC. This translates into CASSLDWRGNNEQFF.

V and J are TRBV19 and TRBJ2-1, with TRBD2 matching 10 bases. The CDR3 covers 16 residues. Germline V gene lookup returns CDR1 LNHDA and CDR2 SQIVND (reference sequence). V dropped 3 bases and J dropped 6; count of bases not matched to a gene: 8. CDR3 sequence (DNA): TGTGCCAGTAGTATCGGAAGCGGGAGGGCCGTCAATGAGCAGTTCTTC. It specifies CASSIGSGRAVNEQFF. The full variable domain, completed using reference TRBV19 and TRBJ2-1, is DGGITQSPKYLFRKEGQNVTLSCEQNLNHDAMYWYRQDPGQGLRLIYYSQIVNDFQKGDIAEGYSVSREKKESFPLTVTSAQKNPTAFYLCASSIGSGRAVNEQFFGPGTRLTVL.

The chain has TRBV19 and TRBJ1-2; D possibly corresponds to TRBD1 (6 bases). There are 15 residues in the CDR3. V dropped 3 bases and J dropped 0 bases, with 11 bases sitting between them. Germline loops: CDR1 LNHDA, CDR2 SQIVND (reference sequence). This CDR3 reads CASSIGQRANYGYTF. DNA for the CDR3: TGTGCCAGTAGTATCGGACAGAGGGCTAACTATGGCTACACCTTC.

This chain uses TRBV28 with TRBJ2-3; TRBD2 agrees at 10 bases. The trim removed 8 bases at V and 0 bases at J, leaving 5 bases unmatched. The CDR3 covers 15 residues. Germline assignment: CDR1 MDHEN and CDR2 SYDVKM. The CDR3 spells CASGTSERSTDTQYF. The CDR3 DNA follows: TGTGCCAGCGGGACTAGCGAAAGGAGCACAGATACGCAGTATTTT.